Listed here are 19 T cell receptor beta chains from one sample, sequenced in a study of cytomegalovirus exposure and HLA in healthy donors. PCR amplification relied on 60 Vbeta primers (plus 13 Jbeta primers). Libraries were prepared by immunoSEQ multiplex PCR; TCRdb keeps only in-frame clonotypes and omits some of them. In the table there are fewer than 60,000 clones, roughly 80% of which are singletons. The sample was PBMCs. The receptors originated from a woman in her thirties or forties in good health and CMV-seropositive.

This clone was observed a few times. DNA of the CDR3: TGTGCCACCAGCAGGGCGACCGGGACAGGGGGCCAGCCCCAGCATTTT. It encodes CATSRATGTGGQPQHF. The chain joins TRBV15 to TRBJ1-5, with 12 bases that match TRBD1. The germline CDR1 and CDR2 sequences are LNHNV and YYDKDF (reference sequence). V lost 3 bases and J lost 7; bases outside the gene matches: 7. CDR3 length: 16 residues.

The CDR3 sequence is CASSLTGQGDYEQYF. The CDR3 nucleotides are TGCGCCAGCAGCTTGACCGGACAGGGGGACTACGAGCAGTACTTC. This rearrangement joins TRBV5-1 to TRBJ2-7, with 10 bases matching TRBD1. The CDR3 spans 15 residues. V gave up 1 base and J gave up 3 bases; unmatched junction bases: 4. CDR1 SGHRS and CDR2 YFSETQ come from the germline V gene.

The V and J genes are TRBV11-3 and TRBJ2-3; D not certain. V was shortened by 1 base and J by 2 bases, with 13 bases between the two germline ends. The CDR3 sequence is 16 residues long. Germline V CDR1 and CDR2: SGHNT, YENEEA. CDR3 in amino acids: CASSLGDNRHTDTQYF. Written as DNA, the CDR3 is TGTGCCAGCAGCTTAGGTGACAACCGACACACAGATACGCAGTATTTT.

The chain joins TRBV5-5 to TRBJ1-2; 8 bases line up with TRBD1. V gave up 5 bases and J gave up 9 bases; unmatched junction bases: 9. From germline, CDR1 is SGHKS and CDR2 YYEKEE (reference sequence). The CDR3 has 13 amino acids. The CDR3 reads CASRIPGQVRYTF. In nucleotides, the CDR3 is TGTGCCAGCAGGATACCGGGACAGGTTCGCTACACCTTC.

The chain carries TRBV27 and TRBJ1-2; 7 bases match TRBD1. V lost 7 bases, J lost 8 bases, and 4 bases stayed unmatched. The CDR3 has 11 amino acids. Germline values: CDR1 MNHEY, CDR2 SMNVEV (reference sequence). CDR3 sequence reads: CASTGGQGYTF. CDR3 in DNA: TGTGCCAGCACAGGGGGGCAGGGCTACACCTTC.

The chain couples TRBV5-6 to TRBJ2-7; 7 bases agree with TRBD1. The CDR3 sequence is 13 residues long. The V gene's germline CDR1 is SGHDT and CDR2 YYEEEE. With 4 bases clipped from V and 2 bases from J, the junction kept 3 bases outside the gene matches. The chain's CDR3 is CASSRQGAYEQYF. For the CDR3, the DNA is TGTGCCAGCAGCCGACAGGGAGCCTACGAGCAGTACTTC.

The genes are TRBV18 and TRBJ2-3; a weak D match, TRBD2 (5 bases). Germline CDR1 KGHSH, CDR2 LQKENI. The CDR3 contains 14 residues. Deletions cut 3 bases from V and 8 bases from J, with 15 bases between. The CDR3 DNA sequence: TGTGCCAGCTCACCGACTTCTAGCTACGGTACGCAGTATTTT. Encoded protein: CASSPTSSYGTQYF. Filled out from reference TRBV18 and TRBJ2-3, the complete variable domain reads NAGVMQNPRHLVRRRGQEARLRCSPMKGHSHVYWYRQLPEEGLKFMVYLQKENIIDESGMPKERFSAEFPKEGPSILRIQQVVRGDSAAYFCASSPTSSYGTQYFGPGTRLTVL.

V usage is TRBV6-4 and J usage is TRBJ2-3, with D possibly matching TRBD2 (5 bases). V lost 6 bases and J 0 bases, leaving 10 bases between the germline ends. Per germline, CDR1 MRHNA and CDR2 SNTAGT. The CDR3 has 14 residues. The CDR3: CASSSGVSTDTQYF. The CDR3 nucleotides are TGTGCCAGCAGCTCCGGGGTTAGCACAGATACGCAGTATTTT.

The chain carries TRBV6-4 and TRBJ1-2; TRBD1 matches 7 bases. The trim removed 6 bases at V and 6 bases at J, leaving 7 bases unmatched. Germline CDR1 and CDR2: MRHNA and SNTAGT. CDR3 length: 13 amino acids. The CDR3 bases are TGTGCCAGCAGACGGGACAGCTCAAATGGCTACACCTTC. This codes for CASRRDSSNGYTF.

The chain joins TRBV18 to TRBJ1-2, with 9 bases fitting TRBD1. This CDR3 contains 13 residues. With V trimmed by 1 base and J by 6 bases, 0 bases remained unmatched. Germline V lookup: CDR1 KGHSH, CDR2 LQKENI. The CDR3: CASSPRTGDGYTF. CDR3 in DNA: TGTGCCAGCTCACCACGGACAGGGGATGGCTACACCTTC.

The chain combines TRBV7-2 with TRBJ2-5; 8 bases match TRBD2. Germline values: CDR1 SGHTA, CDR2 FQGNSA. J gave up 5 bases and V 5 bases, and 13 bases lay outside the gene matches. This CDR3 region has 16 residues. Written as DNA, the CDR3 is TGTGCCAGCAGCCCTAACCGACGACTAGCGTCGGAGACCCAGTACTTC. Protein: CASSPNRRLASETQYF.

The CDR3 protein is CAWSRQQNTEAFF. The DNA of the CDR3 is TGTGCCTGGAGTCGACAGCAGAACACTGAAGCTTTCTTT. The V call is TRBV30, the J call TRBJ1-1; tentatively, D is TRBD1 (5 bases). The CDR3 has 13 residues. Looked up from germline, CDR1 is GTSNPN and CDR2 is SVGIG (reference sequence). V gave up 2 bases and J gave up 1 base, with 8 bases separating them. The whole variable domain, remainder taken from reference TRBV30 and TRBJ1-1, is SQTIHQWPATLVQPVGSPLSLECTVEGTSNPNLYWYRQAAGRGLQLLFYSVGIGQISSEVPQNLSASRPQDRQFILSSKKLLLSDSGFYLCAWSRQQNTEAFFGQGTRLTVV.

The chain couples TRBV12-5 to TRBJ2-5, with D perhaps matching TRBD1 (5 bases). The DNA end favors TRBJ2-7, so the J call may be wrong. The CDR3 has 14 residues. Per the germline V gene, CDR1 is LGHNT and CDR2 is FRNRAP. For the CDR3, the DNA is TGTGCTAGTGGTTTCCCCCCTCAGGGCAACGAGCAGTACTTC. It translates to CASGFPPQGNEQYF.

The CDR3 region is CASTPTRNQPQHF. CDR3 nucleotides: TGTGCCAGCACCCCGACACGAAATCAGCCCCAGCATTTT. The J gene is TRBJ1-5, the V gene TRBV6-5, with D unclear. CDR1 and CDR2 (germline): MNHEY, SVGAGI. The CDR3 extends over 13 amino acids. Trimming took 7 bases from V and 4 from J, leaving 11 bases between them.

This clone has more than one count but fewer than ten. CDR3 nucleotide sequence: TGTGCCAGCAGCCCTGCGGGACAGGGATGGGCCGGGGAGCTGTTTTTT. Translated: CASSPAGQGWAGELFF. The rearrangement joins TRBV7-6 to TRBJ2-2; TRBD1 matches 9 bases. Germline V gene sequence: CDR1 SGHVS, CDR2 FNYEAQ. With 5 bases clipped from V and 6 bases from J, the junction kept 10 bases outside the gene matches. CDR3 length: 16 amino acids. The complete variable domain, with remaining parts taken from reference TRBV7-6 and TRBJ2-2, reads GAGVSQSPRYKVTKRGQDVALRCDPISGHVSLYWYRQALGQGPEFLTYFNYEAQQDKSGLPNDRFSAERPEGSISTLTIQRTEQRDSAMYRCASSPAGQGWAGELFFGEGSRLTVL.

The chain uses TRBV5-1 and TRBJ1-2; D is ambiguous. CDR1 is SGHRS, CDR2 YFSETQ, per germline. V lost 1 base, J lost 5 bases, and 12 bases lay in between. The CDR3 loop spans 14 amino acids. CDR3 nucleotide sequence: TGCGCCAGCAGCTTGCAGCTTACGGGGTATGGCTACACCTTC. Translation gives CASSLQLTGYGYTF.

The chain has TRBV5-8 and TRBJ2-7; TRBD2 aligns across 11 bases. The length of the CDR3 is 15 residues. Germline CDR1 reads SGHTS; CDR2 reads YDEGEE. With 4 bases clipped from V and 2 bases from J, the junction kept 5 bases outside the gene matches. DNA of the CDR3: TGTGCCAGCAGCGATTTAGCGGGGGGGCCCTACGAGCAGTACTTC. Its protein product is CASSDLAGGPYEQYF.

The chain recombines TRBV7-3 with TRBJ1-1, with D maybe TRBD1 (5 bases). The CDR3 contains 13 residues. V was clipped by 6 bases and J by 4 bases, with 12 bases between them. Looked up from germline, CDR1 is SGHTA and CDR2 is FQGTGA. In DNA, the CDR3 is TGTGCCAGCAGTCCCCAGGGAACCACTGAAGCTTTCTTT. Translation: CASSPQGTTEAFF.

This rearrangement joins TRBV29-1 to TRBJ1-2; maybe TRBD1 (6 bases). Trimming shortened V by 1 base and J by 4 bases, and 13 bases separated the two germline ends. This CDR3 is built from 14 residues. The germline V gene has CDR1 SQVTM and CDR2 ANQGSEA. The CDR3: CSVEGGPEIYGYTF. CDR3 coding DNA: TGCAGCGTTGAAGGGGGGCCAGAGATCTATGGCTACACCTTC.